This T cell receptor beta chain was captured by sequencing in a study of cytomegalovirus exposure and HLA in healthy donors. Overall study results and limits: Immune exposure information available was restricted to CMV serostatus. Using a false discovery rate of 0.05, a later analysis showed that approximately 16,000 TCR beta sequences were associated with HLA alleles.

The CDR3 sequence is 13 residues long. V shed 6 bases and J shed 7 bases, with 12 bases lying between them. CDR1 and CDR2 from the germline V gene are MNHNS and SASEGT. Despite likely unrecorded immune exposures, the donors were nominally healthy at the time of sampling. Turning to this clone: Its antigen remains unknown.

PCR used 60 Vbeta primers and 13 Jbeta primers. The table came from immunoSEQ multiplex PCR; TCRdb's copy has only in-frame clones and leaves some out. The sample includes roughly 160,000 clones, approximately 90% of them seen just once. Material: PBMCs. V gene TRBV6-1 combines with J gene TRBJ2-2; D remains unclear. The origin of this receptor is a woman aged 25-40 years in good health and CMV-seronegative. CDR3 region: CASSGIVSGELFF. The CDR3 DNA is TGTGCCAGCAGCGGTATAGTGAGCGGGGAGCTGTTTTTT.